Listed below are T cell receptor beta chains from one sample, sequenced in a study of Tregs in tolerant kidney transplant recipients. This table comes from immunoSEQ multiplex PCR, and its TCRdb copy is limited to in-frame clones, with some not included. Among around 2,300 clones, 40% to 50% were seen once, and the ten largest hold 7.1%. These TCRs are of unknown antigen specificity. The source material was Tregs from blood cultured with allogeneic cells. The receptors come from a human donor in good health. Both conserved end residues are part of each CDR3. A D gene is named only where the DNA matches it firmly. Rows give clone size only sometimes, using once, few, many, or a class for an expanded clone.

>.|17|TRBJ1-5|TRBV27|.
CASSLLGPTGSNQPQHF
TGTGCCAGCAGCCTTCTGGGCCCGACAGGTTCGAATCAGCCCCAGCATTTT
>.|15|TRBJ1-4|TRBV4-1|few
CASSPEKPLGEKLFF
TGCGCCAGCAGCCCAGAGAAACCCCTTGGCGAAAAACTGTTTTTT
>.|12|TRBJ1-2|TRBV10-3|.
CASSRLGYGYTF
TGTGCCAGCAGTAGATTGGGCTATGGCTACACCTTC
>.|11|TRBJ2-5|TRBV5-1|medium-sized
CASSVQETQYF
TGCGCCAGCAGCGTTCAAGAGACCCAGTACTTC
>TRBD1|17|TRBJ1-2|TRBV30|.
CAWSERRTGKTNYGYTF
TGTGCCTGGAGTGAACGCCGGACAGGAAAGACTAACTATGGCTACACCTTC
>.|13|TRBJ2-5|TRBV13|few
CASSRRGGETQYF
TGTGCCAGCAGCCGCAGGGGGGGAGAGACCCAGTACTTC
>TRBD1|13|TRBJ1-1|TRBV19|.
CASKGQGNTEAFF
TGTGCCAGTAAAGGACAGGGGAACACTGAAGCTTTCTTT
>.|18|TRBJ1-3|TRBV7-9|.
CASSSYIWGRSSGNTIYF
TGTGCCAGCAGCTCTTATATTTGGGGCAGAAGCTCTGGAAACACCATATATTTT
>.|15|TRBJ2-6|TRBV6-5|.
CASSSSGRAANVLTF
TGTGCCAGCAGTTCCTCGGGACGGGCGGCAAACGTCCTGACTTTC
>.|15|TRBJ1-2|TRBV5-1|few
CASSLGFLANYGYTF
TGCGCCAGCAGCTTAGGTTTTCTAGCTAACTATGGCTACACCTTC
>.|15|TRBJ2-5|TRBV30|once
CAWSTQEGWRETQYF
TGTGCCTGGAGTACCCAGGAGGGGTGGAGGGAGACCCAGTACTTC
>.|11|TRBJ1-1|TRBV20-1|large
CSALQNTEAFF
TGCAGTGCTCTACAGAACACTGAAGCTTTCTTT
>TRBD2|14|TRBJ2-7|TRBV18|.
CASSPLLAGGEQYF
TGTGCCAGCTCACCTTTACTAGCGGGGGGTGAGCAGTACTTC